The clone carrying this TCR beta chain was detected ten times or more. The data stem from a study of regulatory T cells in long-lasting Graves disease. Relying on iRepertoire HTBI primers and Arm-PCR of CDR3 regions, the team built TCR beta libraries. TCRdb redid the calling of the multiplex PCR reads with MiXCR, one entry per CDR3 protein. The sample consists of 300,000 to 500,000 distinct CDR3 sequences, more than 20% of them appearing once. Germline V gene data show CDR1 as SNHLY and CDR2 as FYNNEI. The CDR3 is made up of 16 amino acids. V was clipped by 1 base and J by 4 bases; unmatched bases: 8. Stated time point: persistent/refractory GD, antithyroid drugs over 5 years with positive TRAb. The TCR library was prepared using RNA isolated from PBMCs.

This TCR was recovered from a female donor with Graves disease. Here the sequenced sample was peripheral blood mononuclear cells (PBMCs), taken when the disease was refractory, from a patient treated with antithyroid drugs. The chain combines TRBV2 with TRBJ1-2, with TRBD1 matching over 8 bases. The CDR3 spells CASSEVTTGVGYGYTF. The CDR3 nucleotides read TGTGCCAGCAGTGAAGTAACGACAGGGGTTGGCTATGGCTACACCTTC.